This T cell receptor beta chain comes out of a study of blood T cell repertoires in COVID-19. The overall study: The United States, Italy and Spain were the sources of the acute and convalescent COVID-19 samples. T cells, B-cell-depleted T cells, or PBMCs provided the cDNA or gDNA that served as material.

Per the original methods: Estimation of nucleated cell counts relied on the amplification of reference gene primers. Method: immunoSEQ multiplex PCR; TCRdb's copy keeps in-frame clones and lacks some. The V and J calls and clone size come from that table; D and trimming were worked out from the DNA. The sample lists some 290,000 clones, approximately 80% occurring once. V shed 4 bases and J 5 bases; nucleotides not matched to a gene: 10. From germline, CDR1 is SGHNT and CDR2 YYREEE (reference sequence). This CDR3 comprises 15 residues. The chain uses TRBV5-4 and TRBJ2-3, with TRBD2 matching over 7 bases. The specimen was peripheral blood. The clonotype comes from a woman aged 60-75 years with active or convalescent COVID-19. CDR3 nucleotides: TGTGCCAGCAGCACCTCAGGAGCGGGGAGAGATACGCAGTATTTT. Its protein is CASSTSGAGRDTQYF.